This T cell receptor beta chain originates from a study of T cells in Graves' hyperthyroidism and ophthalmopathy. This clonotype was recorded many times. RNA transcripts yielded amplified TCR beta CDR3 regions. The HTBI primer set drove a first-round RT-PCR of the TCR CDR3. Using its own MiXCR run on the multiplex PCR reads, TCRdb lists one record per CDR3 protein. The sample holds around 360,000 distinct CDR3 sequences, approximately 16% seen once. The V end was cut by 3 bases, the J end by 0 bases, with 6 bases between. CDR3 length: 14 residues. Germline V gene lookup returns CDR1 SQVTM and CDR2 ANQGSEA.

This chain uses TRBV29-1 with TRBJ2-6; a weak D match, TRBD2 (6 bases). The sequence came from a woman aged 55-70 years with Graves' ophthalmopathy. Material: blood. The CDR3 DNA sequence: TGCAGCGTTGAGCGGGACTCTGGGGCCAACGTCCTGACTTTC. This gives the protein CSVERDSGANVLTF.